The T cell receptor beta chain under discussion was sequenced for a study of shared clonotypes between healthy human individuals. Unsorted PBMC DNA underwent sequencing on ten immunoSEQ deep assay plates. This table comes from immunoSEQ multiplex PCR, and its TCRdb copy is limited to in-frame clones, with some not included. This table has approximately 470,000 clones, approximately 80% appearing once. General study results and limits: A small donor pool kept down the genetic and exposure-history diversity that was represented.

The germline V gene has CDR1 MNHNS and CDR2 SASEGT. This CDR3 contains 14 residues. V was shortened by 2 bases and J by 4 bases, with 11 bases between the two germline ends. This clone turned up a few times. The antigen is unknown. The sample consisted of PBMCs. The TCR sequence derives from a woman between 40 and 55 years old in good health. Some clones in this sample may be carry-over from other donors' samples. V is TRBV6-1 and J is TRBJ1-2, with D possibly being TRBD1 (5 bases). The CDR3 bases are TGTGCCAGCAGTGAATCGACAGTGGGCTATGGCTACACCTTC. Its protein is CASSESTVGYGYTF.